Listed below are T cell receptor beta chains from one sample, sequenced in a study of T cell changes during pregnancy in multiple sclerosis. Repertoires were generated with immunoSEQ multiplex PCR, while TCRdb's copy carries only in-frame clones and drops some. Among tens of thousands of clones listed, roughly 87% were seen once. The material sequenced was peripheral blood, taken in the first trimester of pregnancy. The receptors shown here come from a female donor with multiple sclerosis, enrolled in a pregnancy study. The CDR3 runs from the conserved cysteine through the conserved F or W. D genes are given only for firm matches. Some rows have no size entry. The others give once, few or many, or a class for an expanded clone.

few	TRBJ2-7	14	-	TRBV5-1	TGCGCCAGCAGCTTGGGCGGAGAGCACTACGAGCAGTACTTC	CASSLGGEHYEQYF
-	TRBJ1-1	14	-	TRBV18	TGTGCCAGCTCACCACCGACAGTTACCACTGAAGCTTTCTTT	CASSPPTVTTEAFF
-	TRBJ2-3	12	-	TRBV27	TGTGCCAGCAGTTTTAAGGGGGTAACGCAGTATTTT	CASSFKGVTQYF
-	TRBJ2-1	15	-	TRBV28	TGTGCCAGTTATAGGGGGGGAAGCTCCTACAATGAGCAGTTCTTC	CASYRGGSSYNEQFF
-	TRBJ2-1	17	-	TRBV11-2	TGTGCCAGCAGCCCCTCGCCGGCAGCGGGTTCCTACAATGAGCAGTTCTTC	CASSPSPAAGSYNEQFF
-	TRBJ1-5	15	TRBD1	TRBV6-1	TGTGCCAGCAGTGGACAGGGTGGAAGCAATCAGCCCCAGCATTTT	CASSGQGGSNQPQHF
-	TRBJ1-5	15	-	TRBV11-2	TGTGCCAGCAGCTCTGGAACCGGGATGAGGCGGCCCCAGCATTTT	CASSSGTGMRRPQHF
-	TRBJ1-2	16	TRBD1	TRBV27	TGTGCCAGCATACTGATGGACAGGCGCTTTGAGAGAGGCTACACCTTC	CASILMDRRFERGYTF
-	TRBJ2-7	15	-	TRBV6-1	TGTGCCAGCGATCCTAGGCTGGGGTCGGGGTACGAGCAGTACTTC	CASDPRLGSGYEQYF
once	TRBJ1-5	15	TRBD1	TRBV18	TGTGCCAGCTCACCAGAGGGGGCGGGCAATCAGCCCCAGCATTTT	CASSPEGAGNQPQHF
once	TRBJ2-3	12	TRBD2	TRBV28	TGTGCCAGTCGCGGGAGTCCAGATACGCAGTATTTT	CASRGSPDTQYF
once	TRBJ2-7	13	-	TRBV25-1	TGTGCCAGCAGTGGGCAGGGCTACAACGAGCAGTACTTC	CASSGQGYNEQYF
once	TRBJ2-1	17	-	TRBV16	TGTGCCAGCAGCCAATATGTAGGTGGTGGGCCCTACAATGAGCAGTTCTTC	CASSQYVGGGPYNEQFF
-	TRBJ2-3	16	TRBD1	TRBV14	TGTGCCAGCAGTCTCGAATGGACAGGGGGCAAAGATACGCAGTATTTT	CASSLEWTGGKDTQYF
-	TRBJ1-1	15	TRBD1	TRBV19	TGTGCCAGTAGTATCCAGGGGCAGGGGGACACTGAAGCTTTCTTT	CASSIQGQGDTEAFF
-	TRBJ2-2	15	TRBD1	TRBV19	TGTGCCAGTAGTGACCTCGGACAGGGTGGCGGGGAGCTGTTTTTT	CASSDLGQGGGELFF
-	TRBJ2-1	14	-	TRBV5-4	TGTGCCAGCAGCTTGGGAGGATGGTACAATGAGCAGTTCTTC	CASSLGGWYNEQFF
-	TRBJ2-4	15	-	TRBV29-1	TGCAGCGTCGGGCGCAGGGTCGAGGCCAAAAACATTCAGTACTTC	CSVGRRVEAKNIQYF
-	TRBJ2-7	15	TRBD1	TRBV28	TGTGCCAGCAGTCTTGGACAGGGGGCTTCCTACGAGCAGTACTTC	CASSLGQGASYEQYF
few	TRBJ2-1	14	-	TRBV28	TGTGCCAGCAGTACCCCGGGAGCGATCAATGAGCAGTTCTTC	CASSTPGAINEQFF
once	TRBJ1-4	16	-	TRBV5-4	TGTGCCAGCAGCTTGCCATGGGTCCTGGGCGATGAAAAACTGTTTTTT	CASSLPWVLGDEKLFF
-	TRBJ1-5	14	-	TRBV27	TGTGCCAGCAGTTTACGGGGATTGCATCAGCCCCAGCATTTT	CASSLRGLHQPQHF
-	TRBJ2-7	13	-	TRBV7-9	TGTGCCAGCAGCCTGACGTCCGGGAACGAGCAGTACTTC	CASSLTSGNEQYF
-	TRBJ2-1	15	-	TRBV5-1	TGCGCCAGCAGCTTCGATGGGAGGTTGTACAATGAGCAGTTCTTC	CASSFDGRLYNEQFF
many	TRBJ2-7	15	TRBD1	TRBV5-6	TGTGCCAGCAGCCGCCGGGACAGCTCTCCCGGGGAGCAGTACTTC	CASSRRDSSPGEQYF
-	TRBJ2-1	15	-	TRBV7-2	TGTGCCAGCAGCTTAGCGGGAGATCTCTACAATGAGCAGTTCTTC	CASSLAGDLYNEQFF
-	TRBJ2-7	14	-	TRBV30	TGTGCCTGGAATGAGGGTGTGGGCTCCTACGAGCAGTACTTC	CAWNEGVGSYEQYF
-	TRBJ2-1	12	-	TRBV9	TGTGCCAGCAGCCCTAATTTTAATGAGCAGTTCTTC	CASSPNFNEQFF
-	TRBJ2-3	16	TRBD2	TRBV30	TGTGCCTGGAGTGCCGGACTAGCGGGAGGAACAGATACGCAGTATTTT	CAWSAGLAGGTDTQYF
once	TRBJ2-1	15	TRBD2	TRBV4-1	TGCGCCAGCAGCCAAGATTACGGACTAGCATATGAGCAGTTCTTC	CASSQDYGLAYEQFF
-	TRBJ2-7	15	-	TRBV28	TGTGCCAGCACGCGCGTGCAGGGTTTCTTTTACGAGCAGTACTTC	CASTRVQGFFYEQYF
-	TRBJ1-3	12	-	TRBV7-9	TGTGCCAGCAGCTTATCCCAAAACACCATATATTTT	CASSLSQNTIYF
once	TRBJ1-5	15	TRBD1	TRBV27	TGTGCCAGCAGTCCTCAGGGGGCGGAGGAACAGCCCCAGCATTTT	CASSPQGAEEQPQHF
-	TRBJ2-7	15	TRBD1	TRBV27	TGTGCCAGCAGGATTGGGACAGGGGGTATCTACGAGCAGTACTTC	CASRIGTGGIYEQYF
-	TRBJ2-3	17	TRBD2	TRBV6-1	TGTGCCAGCAGTGAAGTGGGACTAGCGGGAGTGGGAGATACGCAGTATTTT	CASSEVGLAGVGDTQYF
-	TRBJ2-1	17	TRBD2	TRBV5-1	TGCACCAGCAGCTTGCAAGGTGGGAGGGCCAACTACAATGAGCAGTTCTTC	CTSSLQGGRANYNEQFF
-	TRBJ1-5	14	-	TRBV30	TGTGCCCTCGGGGATGCAGCCGGCAATCAGCCCCAGCATTTT	CALGDAAGNQPQHF
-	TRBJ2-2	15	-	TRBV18	TGTGCCAGCTCACCACCACGTGGGGAGGCCGGGGAGCTGTTTTTT	CASSPPRGEAGELFF
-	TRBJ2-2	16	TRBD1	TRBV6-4	TGTGCCAGCAGACGACAGGGCTTCCGTGACACCGGGGAGCTGTTTTTT	CASRRQGFRDTGELFF